This TCR beta chain was sequenced for a study of blood T cell repertoires in COVID-19. The method was immunoSEQ multiplex PCR; TCRdb's version includes in-frame clones alone and lacks a portion of them. The profile shows around 140,000 clones, over 75% of them singletons. The receptor comes from a man between 65 and 79 years old with acute or convalescent COVID-19. The source material was peripheral blood.

The CDR3: CASSPDRGLWGYTF. The CDR3 nucleotides are TGTGCCAGCAGCCCCGACAGGGGGCTATGGGGCTACACCTTC. The chain recombines TRBV7-8 with TRBJ1-2, with 10 bases matching TRBD1. After removal of 5 bases from V and 8 bases from J, the junction contained 8 bases not matched to a gene. Germline V gene data show CDR1 as SGHVS and CDR2 as FQNEAQ. This CDR3 contains 14 residues.